This TCR beta chain was captured in a study of shared clonotypes between healthy human individuals. Germline CDR1 and CDR2: SGHRS and YFSETQ. The CDR3 sequence is 18 residues long. The V gene end was trimmed by 0 bases and the J gene end by 2 bases; junction bases not matched to a gene: 10. Free of recent acute infections or vaccinations, the donors were healthy HIV-negative adults. Using immunoSEQ multiplex PCR, the repertoire was profiled, and TCRdb retains in-frame clones only, with some absent. This repertoire shows over 1.4 million clones, roughly 96% found once; its top ten account for more than 0.9%.

Material: naive CD4+ T cells sorted from blood. Subset noted: CD45RA+ positively selected. The rearrangement uses TRBV5-1 and TRBJ2-3, with 9 bases aligning to TRBD2. The receptor was isolated from a man aged 25-45 years in good health. This CDR3 is CASSLGWGSGRVTDTQYF. The CDR3 DNA reads TGCGCCAGCAGCTTGGGGTGGGGTAGCGGGAGAGTCACAGATACGCAGTATTTT.